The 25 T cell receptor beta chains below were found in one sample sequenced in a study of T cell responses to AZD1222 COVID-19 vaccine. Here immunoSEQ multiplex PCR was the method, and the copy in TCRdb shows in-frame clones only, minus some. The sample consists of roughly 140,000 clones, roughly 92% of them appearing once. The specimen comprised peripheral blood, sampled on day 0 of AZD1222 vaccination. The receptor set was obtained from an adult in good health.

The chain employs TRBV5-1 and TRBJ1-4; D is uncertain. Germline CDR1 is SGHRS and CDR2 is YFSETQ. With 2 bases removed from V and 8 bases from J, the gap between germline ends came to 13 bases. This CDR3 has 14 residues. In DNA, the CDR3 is TGCGCCAGCAGCTTAAGTGGGGTGGAGGAAAAACTGTTTTTT. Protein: CASSLSGVEEKLFF.

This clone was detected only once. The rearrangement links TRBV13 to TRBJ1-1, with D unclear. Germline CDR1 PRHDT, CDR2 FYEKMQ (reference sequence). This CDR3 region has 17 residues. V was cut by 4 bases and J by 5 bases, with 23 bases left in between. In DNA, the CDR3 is TGTGCCAGCAGCTCCTACTATGACATTGAGGGAAGGACTGAAGCTTTCTTT. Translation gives CASSSYYDIEGRTEAFF.

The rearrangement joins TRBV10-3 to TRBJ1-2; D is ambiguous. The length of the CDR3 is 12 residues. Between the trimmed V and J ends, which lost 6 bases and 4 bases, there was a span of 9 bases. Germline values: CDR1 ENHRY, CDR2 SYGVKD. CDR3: CAISSTIYGYTF. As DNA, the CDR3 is TGTGCCATCAGCTCGACCATCTATGGCTACACCTTC.

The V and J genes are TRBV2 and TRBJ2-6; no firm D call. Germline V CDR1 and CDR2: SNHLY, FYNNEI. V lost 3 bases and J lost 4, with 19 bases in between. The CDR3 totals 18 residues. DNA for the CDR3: TGTGCCAGCAGTGACAAGGCCTTCTTGGGTCCGGGGGCCAACGTCCTGACTTTC. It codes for CASSDKAFLGPGANVLTF.

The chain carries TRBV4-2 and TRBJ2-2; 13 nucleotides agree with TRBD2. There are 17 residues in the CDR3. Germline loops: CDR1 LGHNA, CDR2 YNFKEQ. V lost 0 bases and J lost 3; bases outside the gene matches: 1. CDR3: CASSQELAGGYTGELFF. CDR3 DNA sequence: TGTGCCAGCAGCCAAGAACTAGCGGGAGGGTACACCGGGGAGCTGTTTTTT.

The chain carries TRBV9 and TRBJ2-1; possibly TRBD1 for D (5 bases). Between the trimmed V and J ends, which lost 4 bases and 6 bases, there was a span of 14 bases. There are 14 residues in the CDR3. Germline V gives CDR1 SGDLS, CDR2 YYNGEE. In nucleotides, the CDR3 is TGTGCCAGCAGCCCCCGGACAACGGGCAATGAGCAGTTCTTC. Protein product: CASSPRTTGNEQFF.

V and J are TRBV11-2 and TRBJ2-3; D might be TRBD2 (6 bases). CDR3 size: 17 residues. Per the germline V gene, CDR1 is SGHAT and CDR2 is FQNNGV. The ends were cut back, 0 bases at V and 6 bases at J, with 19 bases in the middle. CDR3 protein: CASSLDFRGLPTDTQYF. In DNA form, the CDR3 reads TGTGCCAGCAGCTTAGATTTTCGGGGACTTCCGACTGATACGCAGTATTTT.

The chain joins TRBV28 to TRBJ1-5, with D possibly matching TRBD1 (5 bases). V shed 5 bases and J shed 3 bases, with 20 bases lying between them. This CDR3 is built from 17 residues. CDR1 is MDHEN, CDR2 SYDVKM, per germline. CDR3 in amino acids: CASSHFGTPGLNQPQHF. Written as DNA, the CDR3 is TGTGCCAGCAGTCACTTCGGGACTCCTGGCCTCAATCAGCCCCAGCATTTT.

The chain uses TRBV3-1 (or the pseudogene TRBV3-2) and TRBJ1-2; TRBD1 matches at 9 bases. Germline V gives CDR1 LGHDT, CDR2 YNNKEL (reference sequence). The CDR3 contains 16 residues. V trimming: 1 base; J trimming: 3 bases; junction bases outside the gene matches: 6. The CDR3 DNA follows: TGTGCCAGCAGCCAAGCCCGGGACAGGGACCACTATGGCTACACCTTC. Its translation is CASSQARDRDHYGYTF.

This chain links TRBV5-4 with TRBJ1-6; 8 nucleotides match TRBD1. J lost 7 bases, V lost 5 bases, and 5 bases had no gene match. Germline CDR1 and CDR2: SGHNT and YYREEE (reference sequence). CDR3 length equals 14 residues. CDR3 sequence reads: CASSQDRVNSPLHF. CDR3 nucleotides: TGTGCCAGCAGTCAGGACAGGGTCAATTCACCCCTCCACTTT.

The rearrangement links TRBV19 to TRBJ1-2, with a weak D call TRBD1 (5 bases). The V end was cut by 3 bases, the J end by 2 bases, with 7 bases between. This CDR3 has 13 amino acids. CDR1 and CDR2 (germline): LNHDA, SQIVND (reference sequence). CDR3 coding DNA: TGTGCCAGTAGTATCAAGGGGAACTATGGCTACACCTTC. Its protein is CASSIKGNYGYTF.

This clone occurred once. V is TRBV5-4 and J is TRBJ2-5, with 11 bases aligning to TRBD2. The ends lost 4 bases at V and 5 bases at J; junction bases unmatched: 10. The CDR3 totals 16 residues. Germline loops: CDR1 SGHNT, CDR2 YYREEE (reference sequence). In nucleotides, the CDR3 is TGTGCCAGCAGCCGAGGTAGCGGGAGGGCCTTCGAGACCCAGTACTTC. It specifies CASSRGSGRAFETQYF.

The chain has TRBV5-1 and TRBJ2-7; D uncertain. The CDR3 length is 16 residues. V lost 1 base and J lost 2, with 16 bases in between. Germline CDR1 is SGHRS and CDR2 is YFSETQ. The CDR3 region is CASSLPLADGPYEQYF. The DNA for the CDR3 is TGCGCCAGCAGCTTGCCACTTGCCGACGGTCCCTACGAGCAGTACTTC.

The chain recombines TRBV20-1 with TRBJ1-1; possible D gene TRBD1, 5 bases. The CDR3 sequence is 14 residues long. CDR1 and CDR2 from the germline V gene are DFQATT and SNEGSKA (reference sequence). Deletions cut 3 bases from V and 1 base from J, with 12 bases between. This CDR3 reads CSASTVTGNTEAFF. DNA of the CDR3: TGCAGTGCTAGTACTGTTACAGGGAACACTGAAGCTTTCTTT.

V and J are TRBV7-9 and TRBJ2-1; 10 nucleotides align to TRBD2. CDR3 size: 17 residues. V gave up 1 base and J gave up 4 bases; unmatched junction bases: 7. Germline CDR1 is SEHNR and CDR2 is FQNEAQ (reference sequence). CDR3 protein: CASSLGVLAGRYNEQFF. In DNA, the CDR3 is TGTGCCAGCAGCTTAGGAGTACTAGCGGGGCGTTACAATGAGCAGTTCTTC.

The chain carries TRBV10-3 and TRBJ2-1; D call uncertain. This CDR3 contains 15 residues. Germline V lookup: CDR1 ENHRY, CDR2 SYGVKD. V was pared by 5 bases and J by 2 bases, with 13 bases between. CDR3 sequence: CAISQLAATYNEQFF. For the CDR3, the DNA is TGTGCCATCAGTCAATTGGCAGCCACCTACAATGAGCAGTTCTTC.

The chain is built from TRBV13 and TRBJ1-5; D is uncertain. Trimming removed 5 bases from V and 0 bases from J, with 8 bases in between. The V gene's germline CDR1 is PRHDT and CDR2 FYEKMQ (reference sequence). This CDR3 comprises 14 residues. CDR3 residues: CASSPGGSNQPQHF. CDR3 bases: TGTGCCAGCAGCCCAGGAGGTAGCAATCAGCCCCAGCATTTT.

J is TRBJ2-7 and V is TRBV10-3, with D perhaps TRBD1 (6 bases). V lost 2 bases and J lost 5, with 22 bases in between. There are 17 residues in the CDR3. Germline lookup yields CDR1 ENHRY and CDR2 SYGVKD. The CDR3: CAISETRTANSGNEQYF. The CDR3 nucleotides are TGTGCCATCAGTGAGACCCGGACAGCTAATTCGGGTAACGAGCAGTACTTC.

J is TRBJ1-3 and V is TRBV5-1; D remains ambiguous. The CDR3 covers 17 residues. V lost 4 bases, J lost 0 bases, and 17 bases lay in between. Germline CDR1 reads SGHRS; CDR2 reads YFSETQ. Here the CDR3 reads CASSLNPYRRSGNTIYF. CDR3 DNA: TGCGCCAGCAGCCTAAACCCCTATCGTCGCTCTGGAAACACCATATATTTT.

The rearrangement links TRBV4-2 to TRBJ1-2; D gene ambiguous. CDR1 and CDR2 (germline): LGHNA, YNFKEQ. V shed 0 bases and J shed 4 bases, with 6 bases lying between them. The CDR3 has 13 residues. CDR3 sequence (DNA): TGTGCCAGCAGCCAAGAAGTCTTCTATGGCTACACCTTC. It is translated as CASSQEVFYGYTF.

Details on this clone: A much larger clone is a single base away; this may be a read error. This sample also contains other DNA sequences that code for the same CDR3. CDR3: CASSYSGTYEQYF. As DNA, the CDR3 is TGTGCCAGCAGTTACTCGGGCACCTACGAGCAGTACTTC. The genes are TRBV6-5 and TRBJ2-7; D is ambiguous. This CDR3 spans 13 amino acids. Looked up from germline, CDR1 is MNHEY and CDR2 is SVGAGI. Trimming shortened V by 0 bases and J by 2 bases, and 5 bases separated the two germline ends.

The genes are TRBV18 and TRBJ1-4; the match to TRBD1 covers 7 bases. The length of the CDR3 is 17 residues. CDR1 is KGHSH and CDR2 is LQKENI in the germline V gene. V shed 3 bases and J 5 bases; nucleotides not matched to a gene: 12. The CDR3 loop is CASSPSLDRSSNEKLFF. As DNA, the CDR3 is TGTGCCAGCTCACCCTCTTTGGACAGGTCTAGCAATGAAAAACTGTTTTTT.

The CDR3 sequence is CSASDVFSSPLHF. The CDR3 nucleotides read TGCAGTGCTAGTGACGTTTTTAGTTCACCCCTCCACTTT. This chain uses TRBV20-1 with TRBJ1-6; D gene ambiguous. V gave up 3 bases and J gave up 9 bases, with 12 bases separating them. The CDR3 is 13 amino acids. The V gene's germline CDR1 is DFQATT and CDR2 SNEGSKA (reference sequence).

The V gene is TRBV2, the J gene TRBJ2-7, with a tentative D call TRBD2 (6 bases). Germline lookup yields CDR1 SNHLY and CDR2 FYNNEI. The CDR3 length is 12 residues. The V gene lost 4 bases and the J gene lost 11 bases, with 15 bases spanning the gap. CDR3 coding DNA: TGTGCCAGCAGTGGTCCCGGCGGGAAGGAGTACTTC. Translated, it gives CASSGPGGKEYF.

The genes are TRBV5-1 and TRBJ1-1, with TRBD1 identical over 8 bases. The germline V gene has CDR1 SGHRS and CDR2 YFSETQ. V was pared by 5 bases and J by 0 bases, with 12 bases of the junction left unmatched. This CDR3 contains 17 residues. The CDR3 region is CASSSIGQGNMNTEAFF. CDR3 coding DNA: TGCGCCAGCAGTTCCATAGGACAGGGCAACATGAACACTGAAGCTTTCTTT.